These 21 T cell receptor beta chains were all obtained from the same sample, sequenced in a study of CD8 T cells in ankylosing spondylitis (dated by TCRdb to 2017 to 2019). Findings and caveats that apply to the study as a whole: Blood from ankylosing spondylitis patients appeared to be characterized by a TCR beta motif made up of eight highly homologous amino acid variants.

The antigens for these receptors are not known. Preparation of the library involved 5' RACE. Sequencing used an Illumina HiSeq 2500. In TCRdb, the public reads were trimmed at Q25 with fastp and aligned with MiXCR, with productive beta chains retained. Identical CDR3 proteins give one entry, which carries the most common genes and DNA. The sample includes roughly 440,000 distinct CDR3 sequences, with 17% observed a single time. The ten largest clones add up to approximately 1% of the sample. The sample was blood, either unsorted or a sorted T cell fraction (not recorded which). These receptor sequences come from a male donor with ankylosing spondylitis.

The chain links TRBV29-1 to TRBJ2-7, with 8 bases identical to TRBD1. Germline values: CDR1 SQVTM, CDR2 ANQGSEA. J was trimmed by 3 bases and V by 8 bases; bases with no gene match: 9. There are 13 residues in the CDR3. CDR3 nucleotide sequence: TGCAGCTTTTACGGGACAGGCTACTACGAGCAGTACTTC. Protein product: CSFYGTGYYEQYF.

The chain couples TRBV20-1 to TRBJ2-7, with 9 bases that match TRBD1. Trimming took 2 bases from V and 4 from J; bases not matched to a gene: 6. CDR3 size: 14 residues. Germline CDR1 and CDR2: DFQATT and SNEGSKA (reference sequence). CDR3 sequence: CSARTSDRGYEQYF. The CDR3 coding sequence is TGCAGTGCTAGAACCTCGGACAGGGGATACGAGCAGTACTTC.

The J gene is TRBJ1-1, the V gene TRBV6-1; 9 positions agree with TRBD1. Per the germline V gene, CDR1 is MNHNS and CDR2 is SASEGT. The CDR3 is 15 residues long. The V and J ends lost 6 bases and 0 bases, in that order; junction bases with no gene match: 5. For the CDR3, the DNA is TGTGCCAGCAGACTACAGGGGGCCGTGAACACTGAAGCTTTCTTT. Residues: CASRLQGAVNTEAFF.

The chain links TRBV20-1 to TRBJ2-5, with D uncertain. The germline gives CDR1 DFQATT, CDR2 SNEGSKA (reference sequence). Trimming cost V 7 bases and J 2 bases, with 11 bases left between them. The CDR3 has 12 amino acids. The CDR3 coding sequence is TGCAGTGTCCTGGCTATTCAAGAGACCCAGTACTTC. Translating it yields CSVLAIQETQYF.

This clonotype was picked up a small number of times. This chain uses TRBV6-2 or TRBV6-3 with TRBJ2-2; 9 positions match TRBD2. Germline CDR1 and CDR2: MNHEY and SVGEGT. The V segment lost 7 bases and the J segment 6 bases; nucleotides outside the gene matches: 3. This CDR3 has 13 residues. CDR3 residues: CASTSSGAGELFF. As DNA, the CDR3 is TGTGCCAGCACTTCTAGCGGGGCCGGGGAGCTGTTTTTT.

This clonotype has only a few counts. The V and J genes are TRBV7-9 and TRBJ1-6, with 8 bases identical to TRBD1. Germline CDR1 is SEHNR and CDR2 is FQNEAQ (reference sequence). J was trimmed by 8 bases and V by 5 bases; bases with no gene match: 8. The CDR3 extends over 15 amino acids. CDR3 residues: CASSPGGTGHSPLHF. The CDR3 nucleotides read TGTGCCAGCAGCCCCGGCGGGACAGGTCATTCACCCCTCCACTTT.

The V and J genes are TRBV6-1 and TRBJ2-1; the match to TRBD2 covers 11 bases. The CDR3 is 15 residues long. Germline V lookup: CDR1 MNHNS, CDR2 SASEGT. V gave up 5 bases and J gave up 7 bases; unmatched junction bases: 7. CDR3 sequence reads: CASSPTSGRSNEQFF. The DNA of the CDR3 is TGTGCCAGCAGTCCCACTAGCGGGAGATCAAATGAGCAGTTCTTC.

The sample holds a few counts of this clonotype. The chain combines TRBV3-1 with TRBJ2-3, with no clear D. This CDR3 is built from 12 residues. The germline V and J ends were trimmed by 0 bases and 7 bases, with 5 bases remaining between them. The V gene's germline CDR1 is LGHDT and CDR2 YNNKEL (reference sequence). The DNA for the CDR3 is TGTGCCAGCAGCCAAGAACTACATACGCAGTATTTT. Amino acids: CASSQELHTQYF.

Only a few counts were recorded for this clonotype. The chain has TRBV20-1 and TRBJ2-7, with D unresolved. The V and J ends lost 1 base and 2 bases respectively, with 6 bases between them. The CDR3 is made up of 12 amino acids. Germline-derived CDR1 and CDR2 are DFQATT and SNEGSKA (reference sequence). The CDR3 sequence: CSARVQTYEQYF. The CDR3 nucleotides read TGCAGTGCTAGAGTCCAGACCTACGAGCAGTACTTC.

The CDR3 protein is CSVGRGVSSDSQPQPQHF. The CDR3 nucleotides read TGCAGCGTCGGTAGAGGGGTTTCCTCCGACTCCCAGCCCCAGCCCCAGCATTTT. The chain has TRBV29-1 and TRBJ1-5; D is perhaps TRBD1 (5 bases). CDR3 length: 18 amino acids. Trimming cost V 6 bases and J 7 bases, with 31 bases left between them. CDR1 and CDR2 (germline): SQVTM, ANQGSEA.

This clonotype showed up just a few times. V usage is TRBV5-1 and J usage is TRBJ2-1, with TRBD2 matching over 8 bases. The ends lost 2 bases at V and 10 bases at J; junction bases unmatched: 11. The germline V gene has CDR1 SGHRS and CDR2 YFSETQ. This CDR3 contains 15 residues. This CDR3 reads CASSFSSGGAQEQFF. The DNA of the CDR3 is TGCGCCAGCAGCTTTTCAAGCGGGGGTGCCCAGGAGCAGTTCTTC.

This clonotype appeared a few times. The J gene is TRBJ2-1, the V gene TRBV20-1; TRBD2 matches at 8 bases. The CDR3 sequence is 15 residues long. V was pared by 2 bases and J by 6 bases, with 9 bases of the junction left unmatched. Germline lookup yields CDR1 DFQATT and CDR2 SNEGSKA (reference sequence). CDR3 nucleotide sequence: TGCAGTGCTAGAATGGCGGGACTAGAGCTCAATGAGCAGTTCTTC. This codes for CSARMAGLELNEQFF.

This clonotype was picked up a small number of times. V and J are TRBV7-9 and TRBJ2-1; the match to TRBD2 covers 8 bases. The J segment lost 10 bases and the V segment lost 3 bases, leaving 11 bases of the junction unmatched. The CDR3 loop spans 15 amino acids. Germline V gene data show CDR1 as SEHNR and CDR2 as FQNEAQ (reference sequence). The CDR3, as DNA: TGTGCCAGCAGCTTCGGTCCCGGGAGGGCCGGGGAGCAGTTCTTC. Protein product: CASSFGPGRAGEQFF.

The CDR3 DNA follows: TGTGCCAGCAGCAGGGCGGGAGGCCTCTACAATGAGCAGTTCTTC. Protein sequence: CASSRAGGLYNEQFF. This chain connects TRBV6-1 to TRBJ2-1; 8 nucleotides match TRBD2. This CDR3 spans 15 amino acids. Germline V gene lookup returns CDR1 MNHNS and CDR2 SASEGT. V trimming: 6 bases; J trimming: 3 bases; junction bases outside the gene matches: 7.

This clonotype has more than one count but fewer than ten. The CDR3 DNA reads as TGCGCCAGCAGCCAAGTCGGGACACCGAACACTGAAGCTTTCTTT. It encodes CASSQVGTPNTEAFF. V gene TRBV4-1 combines with J gene TRBJ1-1; TRBD1 might be the D (6 bases). V dropped 1 base and J dropped 1 base, with 10 bases sitting between them. Germline assignment: CDR1 MGHRA and CDR2 YSYEKL. The CDR3 contains 15 residues.

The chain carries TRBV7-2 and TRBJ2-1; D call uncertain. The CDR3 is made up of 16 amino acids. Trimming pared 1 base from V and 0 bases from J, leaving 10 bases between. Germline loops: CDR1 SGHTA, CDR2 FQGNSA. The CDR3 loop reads CASSLGLTSSYNEQFF. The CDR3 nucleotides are TGTGCCAGCAGCTTAGGTCTCACAAGCTCCTACAATGAGCAGTTCTTC.

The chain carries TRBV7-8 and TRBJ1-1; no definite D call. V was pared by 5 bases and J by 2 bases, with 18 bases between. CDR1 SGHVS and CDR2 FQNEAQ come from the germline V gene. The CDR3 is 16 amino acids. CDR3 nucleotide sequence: TGTGCCAGCAGCCTAAGCTTGACGGAGATTAACACTGAAGCTTTCTTT. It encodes CASSLSLTEINTEAFF.

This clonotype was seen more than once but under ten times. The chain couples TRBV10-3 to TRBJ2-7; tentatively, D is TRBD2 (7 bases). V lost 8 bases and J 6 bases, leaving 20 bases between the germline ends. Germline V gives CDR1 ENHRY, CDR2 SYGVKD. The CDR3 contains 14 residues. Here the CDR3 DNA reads TGTGCCATCGGTCAGGGAGGACTAGGGGGCGAGCAGTACTTC. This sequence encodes CAIGQGGLGGEQYF.

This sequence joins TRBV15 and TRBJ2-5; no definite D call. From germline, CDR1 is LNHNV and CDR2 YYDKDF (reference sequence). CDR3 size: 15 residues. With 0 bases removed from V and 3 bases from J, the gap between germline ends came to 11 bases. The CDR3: CATSRDLGFEETQYF. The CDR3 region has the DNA TGTGCCACCAGCAGAGATCTGGGATTTGAAGAGACCCAGTACTTC.

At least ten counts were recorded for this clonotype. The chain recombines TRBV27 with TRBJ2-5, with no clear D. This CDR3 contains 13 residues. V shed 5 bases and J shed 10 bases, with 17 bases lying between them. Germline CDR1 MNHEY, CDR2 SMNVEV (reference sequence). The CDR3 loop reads CASSPLQARNQYF. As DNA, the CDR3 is TGTGCCAGCAGTCCGCTACAAGCAAGGAACCAGTACTTC.

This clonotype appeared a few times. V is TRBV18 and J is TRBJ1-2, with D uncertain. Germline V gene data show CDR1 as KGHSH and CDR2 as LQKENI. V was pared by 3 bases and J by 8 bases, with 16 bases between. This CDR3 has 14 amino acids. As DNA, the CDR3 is TGTGCCAGCTCACCGGTCGATCCCCCTTCAGGCTACACCTTC. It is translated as CASSPVDPPSGYTF. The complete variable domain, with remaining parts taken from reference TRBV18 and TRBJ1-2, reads NAGVMQNPRHLVRRRGQEARLRCSPMKGHSHVYWYRQLPEEGLKFMVYLQKENIIDESGMPKERFSAEFPKEGPSILRIQQVVRGDSAAYFCASSPVDPPSGYTFGSGTRLTVV.